This is a list of T cell receptor beta chains from one sample in a study of CD8+CD57+ T cells in acquired aplastic anemia. TCRdb passed the reads through MiXCR, listing each CDR3 protein once. The data show roughly 250,000 distinct CDR3 sequences, approximately 79% seen once. Sequencing used sorted CD4+, CD8+, or CD8+CD57+ T cells (not recorded which) from PBMCs. Receptors originate from a human donor with aplastic anemia. CDR3s include the opening cysteine and the closing phenylalanine or tryptophan. Each record gives: V gene, J gene, CDR3 protein.

v_call: TRBV7-9
j_call: TRBJ1-6
cdr3_aa: CASRVAAWLETLHF

v_call: TRBV7-9
j_call: TRBJ1-6
cdr3_aa: CASRGTGGLDPPLHF

v_call: TRBV9
j_call: TRBJ2-1
cdr3_aa: CASSALGTGELFFF

v_call: TRBV9
j_call: TRBJ2-3
cdr3_aa: CASSLGGGGGTEHF

v_call: TRBV9
j_call: TRBJ2-7
cdr3_aa: CASSLDTGTSYEQYF

v_call: TRBV5-6
j_call: TRBJ2-3
cdr3_aa: CASSLGGGPRTQHF

v_call: TRBV11-3
j_call: TRBJ2-1
cdr3_aa: CASSLSLTDEQFF

v_call: TRBV7-3
j_call: TRBJ2-5
cdr3_aa: CATSWGCSQDTQYF

v_call: TRBV7-8
j_call: TRBJ2-3
cdr3_aa: CASGVAGGDAQYF

v_call: TRBV9
j_call: TRBJ1-2
cdr3_aa: CASSQGPANTEAF

v_call: TRBV20-1
j_call: TRBJ2-7
cdr3_aa: CSAQLPGEQYF

v_call: TRBV7-2
j_call: TRBJ2-3
cdr3_aa: CASSLAGGRGWGRF

v_call: TRBV20-1
j_call: TRBJ2-3
cdr3_aa: CSANGGDRNADTQYF

v_call: TRBV19
j_call: TRBJ1-6
cdr3_aa: CASTNTGLGSPLHF

v_call: TRBV10-3
j_call: TRBJ2-3
cdr3_aa: CAISLGGFGADTQYF

v_call: TRBV2
j_call: TRBJ1-4
cdr3_aa: CASGDGGTDAKQFF

v_call: TRBV9
j_call: TRBJ2-1
cdr3_aa: CASSEGAARSQDEQFF

v_call: TRBV2
j_call: TRBJ2-2
cdr3_aa: CASGDVGTGKQFF

v_call: TRBV5-5
j_call: TRBJ2-2
cdr3_aa: CASKFTGDPDTGELFF

v_call: TRBV7-8
j_call: TRBJ2-1
cdr3_aa: CASSLAGGPDKQYQFF

v_call: TRBV5-1
j_call: TRBJ2-3
cdr3_aa: CASSLQPGTDTQYF

v_call: TRBV7-9
j_call: TRBJ2-3
cdr3_aa: CASEVAATDTQYF

v_call: TRBV6-1
j_call: TRBJ2-7
cdr3_aa: CASSDSGGDSSYEQYF

v_call: TRBV7-9
j_call: TRBJ2-1
cdr3_aa: CASSLVPGELNFGQFF

v_call: TRBV7-4
j_call: TRBJ2-2
cdr3_aa: CASSEAPGTGELFF

v_call: TRBV12-3/TRBV12-4
j_call: TRBJ1-1
cdr3_aa: CASSFGTGNTEAFF

v_call: TRBV9
j_call: TRBJ2-5
cdr3_aa: CASGGAGGGQTHDF

v_call: TRBV20-1
j_call: TRBJ1-2
cdr3_aa: CSAREGTGYRANYGYTF

v_call: TRBV9
j_call: TRBJ2-3
cdr3_aa: CASSLGSDPHKQYF

v_call: TRBV5-4
j_call: TRBJ2-5
cdr3_aa: CAYNVARYQETQYF

v_call: TRBV7-6
j_call: TRBJ2-5
cdr3_aa: CASSPGLAGGWETQYF

v_call: TRBV9
j_call: TRBJ1-1
cdr3_aa: CASSGLPGNTGEPFF

v_call: TRBV9
j_call: TRBJ2-5
cdr3_aa: CASSVEGSQETQYF

v_call: TRBV12-3/TRBV12-4
j_call: TRBJ1-6
cdr3_aa: CASSDRRSPLHF

v_call: TRBV7-2
j_call: TRBJ1-1
cdr3_aa: CASSLEVGGDSGDFF

v_call: TRBV9
j_call: TRBJ2-1
cdr3_aa: CASSVSLNSYIEQFF

v_call: TRBV7-3
j_call: TRBJ2-5
cdr3_aa: CASSAVAETQSYDF

v_call: TRBV11-3
j_call: TRBJ2-7
cdr3_aa: CASSLDRTTYEQYF

v_call: TRBV29-1
j_call: TRBJ2-7
cdr3_aa: CSVGSYYEQYF

v_call: TRBV7-7
j_call: TRBJ1-3
cdr3_aa: CASSLGPGQGAGNTIYF